Shown below are 4 T cell receptor beta chains from a single sample sequenced in a study of tumor and adjacent non-tumor tissue in lung cancer. The library came from three nested PCR rounds adapted from ARM-PCR protocols. MiXCR, run by TCRdb on the multiplex PCR reads, gives a single entry per CDR3 protein. The sample has 68,000 or so distinct CDR3 sequences, approximately 63% seen once. No cell sorting was done before RNA was extracted from the tissue. Specimen: lung tumor tissue. The receptors come from a middle-aged man with non-small cell lung cancer.

As for this clonotype: A read error may explain this, as a much larger clone is one base away. The J gene is TRBJ2-5, the V gene TRBV5-6; D is undetermined. Between the trimmed V and J ends, which lost 7 bases and 5 bases, there was a span of 12 bases. The germline CDR1 and CDR2 sequences are SGHDT and YYEEEE. The CDR3 runs to 12 residues. The CDR3 spells CASVIVRETQYF. CDR3 bases: TGTGCCAGCGTCATAGTGAGGGAGACCCAGTACTTC.

The chain links TRBV7-9 to TRBJ2-5; TRBD1 matches 7 bases. Germline CDR1 and CDR2: SEHNR and FQNEAQ (reference sequence). Trimming at V came to 9 bases and at J to 4 bases, leaving 8 bases not matched to a gene. The CDR3 consists of 13 residues. The CDR3 spells CASQRGQGETQYF. The CDR3 nucleotides read TGTGCCAGTCAGAGGGGGCAGGGAGAGACCCAGTACTTC.

Comments on this clonotype: A much larger clone is a single base away; this may be a read error. The chain is built from TRBV29-1 and TRBJ2-7, with D possibly TRBD2 on 6 matching bases. V was cut by 5 bases and J by 6 bases, with 14 bases left in between. The germline V gene encodes CDR1 SQVTM and CDR2 ANQGSEA. This CDR3 region has 12 residues. The CDR3 protein is CSVRESHGEQYF. The CDR3 region has the DNA TGCAGCGTTCGGGAGTCGCACGGCGAGCAGTACTTC.

Worth noting for this clonotype: The CDR3 carries no conserved terminal phenylalanine or tryptophan, so it likely arises from a read error. The CDR3 DNA is TGTGCCAGCAGCCAACAGACGGTCTCTGGGGCCAACGTCCTGACTATC. This gives the protein CASSQQTVSGANVLTI. V usage is TRBV4-2 and J usage is TRBJ2-6; D uncertain. The germline CDR1 and CDR2 sequences are LGHNA and YNFKEQ. V lost 2 bases and J lost 0, with 8 bases in between. CDR3 length: 16 amino acids.